Presented here are 22 T cell receptor beta chains from one specimen sequenced in a study of type 1 regulatory T cells. These receptors are not linked to any known antigen. TCRdb reprocessed the reads with MiXCR, giving one entry per CDR3 protein. The sample shows about 42,000 distinct CDR3 sequences, 12% of them seen only once. Sequencing used cultured non-Tr1 T cells, either the whole culture or a sorted T cell fraction (not recorded which). These TCRs come from a human donor in good health.

The chain combines TRBV27 with TRBJ1-5, with D uncertain. V gave up 2 bases and J gave up 0 bases, with 11 bases separating them. Germline V CDR1 and CDR2: MNHEY, SMNVEV (reference sequence). The CDR3 consists of 16 residues. CDR3 in amino acids: CASSLRAGNSNQPQHF. CDR3 nucleotides: TGTGCCAGCAGTTTACGGGCCGGTAATAGCAATCAGCCCCAGCATTTT.

This clonotype was detected a few times. This sequence joins TRBV18 and TRBJ2-5; 10 bases line up with TRBD2. Trimming at V came to 2 bases and at J to 1 base, leaving 10 bases not matched to a gene. The V gene's germline CDR1 is KGHSH and CDR2 LQKENI. The CDR3 is made up of 18 amino acids. CDR3 DNA: TGTGCCAGCTCACCATTTTGGGCGTCTAGCGGGAGCCAAGAGACCCAGTACTTC. Amino acid sequence: CASSPFWASSGSQETQYF.

This clonotype has more than one count but fewer than ten. The chain employs TRBV7-2 and TRBJ2-7, with D perhaps TRBD2 (6 bases). Trimming took off 0 bases at V and 2 bases at J, with 8 bases between the two ends. Germline V gene data show CDR1 as SGHTA and CDR2 as FQGNSA. The CDR3 runs 14 residues. CDR3 sequence reads: CASSLAGGPYEQYF. The CDR3 DNA sequence: TGTGCCAGCAGCTTAGCGGGGGGACCCTACGAGCAGTACTTC.

This clonotype has a handful of counts. The chain links TRBV5-1 to TRBJ2-7; D is possibly TRBD1 (6 bases). The CDR3 totals 12 residues. The germline V gene has CDR1 SGHRS and CDR2 YFSETQ. V was cut by 4 bases and J by 4 bases, with 9 bases left in between. The CDR3 DNA reads as TGCGCCAGCAGCAAAGGACAGTACGAGCAGTACTTC. This sequence encodes CASSKGQYEQYF.

V and J are TRBV6-1 and TRBJ2-1; 11 bases map to TRBD2. The CDR3 is 15 amino acids. V dropped 8 bases and J dropped 4; count of bases not matched to a gene: 7. CDR1 is MNHNS, CDR2 SASEGT, per germline. CDR3 loop: CASFKGTSGYNEQFF. CDR3 DNA sequence: TGTGCCAGCTTTAAGGGGACTAGCGGATACAATGAGCAGTTCTTC.

This clonotype was seen repeatedly, ten times or more. The chain employs TRBV5-1 and TRBJ2-1, with TRBD2 matching 10 bases. After removal of 1 base from V and 6 bases from J, the junction contained 4 bases not matched to a gene. This CDR3 is built from 15 residues. Germline V gives CDR1 SGHRS, CDR2 YFSETQ. CDR3 in DNA: TGCGCCAGCAGCTTGAGTCTAGCGGGAGTCAATGAGCAGTTCTTC. Translating gives CASSLSLAGVNEQFF.

This sequence joins TRBV18 and TRBJ2-1; D unclear. The germline CDR1 and CDR2 sequences are KGHSH and LQKENI. Trimming removed 3 bases from V and 4 bases from J, with 10 bases in between. The CDR3 totals 14 residues. The CDR3 spells CASSPTRAYNEQFF. The CDR3 DNA sequence: TGTGCCAGCTCACCTACCCGAGCGTACAATGAGCAGTTCTTC.

The rearrangement uses TRBV4-1 and TRBJ1-3; D is ambiguous. This CDR3 spans 15 amino acids. Germline loops: CDR1 MGHRA, CDR2 YSYEKL. Trimming cost V 4 bases and J 8 bases, with 18 bases left between them. The chain's CDR3 is CASSPAQTLGDTIYF. CDR3 coding DNA: TGCGCCAGCAGCCCGGCCCAAACGTTGGGTGACACCATATATTTT.

This clonotype was observed at least ten times. The chain links TRBV29-1 to TRBJ2-7; D may be TRBD2 (5 bases). Germline-derived CDR1 and CDR2 are SQVTM and ANQGSEA. The CDR3 spans 12 residues. Between the trimmed V and J ends, which lost 5 bases and 2 bases, there was a span of 10 bases. Here the CDR3 DNA reads TGCAGCGTTCGGCGGGCGGCCTACGAGCAGTACTTC. This gives the protein CSVRRAAYEQYF.

In this sample, this clonotype turned up many times. This chain uses TRBV11-2 with TRBJ2-4; 11 bases agree with TRBD1. V lost 5 bases to trimming and J lost 1 base; unmatched junction nucleotides: 10. The germline CDR1 and CDR2 sequences are SGHAT and FQNNGV. The CDR3 length is 18 residues. This chain's CDR3 is CASSPRDRGYSAKNIQYF. Written as DNA, the CDR3 is TGTGCCAGCAGCCCCCGGGACAGGGGGTATAGCGCCAAAAACATTCAGTACTTC.

This clonotype has a handful of counts. The chain joins TRBV7-2 to TRBJ2-1; no clear D. The V end lost 6 bases, the J end lost 5 bases, and 5 bases lay between the germline ends. The CDR3 length is 11 residues. CDR1 and CDR2 (germline): SGHTA, FQGNSA. In DNA, the CDR3 is TGTGCCAGCAGATATCACAATGAGCAGTTCTTC. Its translation: CASRYHNEQFF.

V usage is TRBV2 and J usage is TRBJ2-4, with D perhaps TRBD1 (6 bases). The CDR3 totals 16 residues. V was trimmed by 2 bases and J by 0 bases, leaving 11 bases between them. Germline V lookup: CDR1 SNHLY, CDR2 FYNNEI. CDR3 region: CASSERSGVAKNIQYF. The CDR3 coding sequence is TGTGCCAGCAGTGAACGGTCAGGGGTAGCCAAAAACATTCAGTACTTC.

The sample holds a few counts of this clonotype. This chain uses TRBV3-1 with TRBJ2-2; D gene ambiguous. V lost 5 bases to trimming and J lost 0 bases, with 10 bases between them. Germline values: CDR1 LGHDT, CDR2 YNNKEL (reference sequence). This CDR3 comprises 15 residues. The CDR3 DNA reads TGTGCCAGCAGCAACCGGGCCACGAACACCGGGGAGCTGTTTTTT. It yields the protein CASSNRATNTGELFF.

This clonotype was detected many times. The chain links TRBV12-3 or TRBV12-4 to TRBJ2-3; 7 bases map to TRBD2. This CDR3 contains 15 residues. Losses at the gene ends were 4 bases for V and 1 base for J; bases not matched to a gene: 5. CDR3 sequence (DNA): TGTGCCAGCAGTTCTAGCGGTCTGCGCACAGATACGCAGTATTTT. Translation: CASSSSGLRTDTQYF.

Many counts were recorded for this clonotype. The chain has TRBV7-2 and TRBJ2-5; no definite D call. CDR1 and CDR2 from the germline V gene are SGHTA and FQGNSA. The CDR3 runs 13 residues. V lost 8 bases to trimming and J lost 4 bases, with 14 bases between them. The CDR3 region is CASGSWDGETQYF. DNA of the CDR3: TGTGCCAGCGGGTCGTGGGATGGAGAGACCCAGTACTTC.

This clonotype was detected ten times or more. V is TRBV20-1 and J is TRBJ1-2; D is perhaps TRBD1 (5 bases). The V end was cut by 4 bases, the J end by 5 bases, with 14 bases between. The CDR3 extends over 13 amino acids. Germline assignment: CDR1 DFQATT and CDR2 SNEGSKA (reference sequence). The chain's CDR3 is CSATFTGTYGYTF. As DNA, the CDR3 is TGCAGTGCTACTTTTACGGGGACGTATGGCTACACCTTC.

There are a few counts of this clonotype. The rearrangement joins TRBV20-1 to TRBJ2-5; 7 nucleotides align to TRBD1. Trimming at V came to 6 bases and at J to 1 base, leaving 8 bases not matched to a gene. This CDR3 region has 14 residues. The V gene's germline CDR1 is DFQATT and CDR2 SNEGSKA (reference sequence). The CDR3 DNA reads as TGCAGTGCCCCGACAGGGCTGATCCAAGAGACCCAGTACTTC. It translates to CSAPTGLIQETQYF.

The chain couples TRBV7-3 to TRBJ1-1, with D maybe TRBD1 (5 bases). The length of the CDR3 is 13 residues. The germline V gene encodes CDR1 SGHTA and CDR2 FQGTGA. Trimming shortened V by 6 bases and J by 1 base, and 9 bases separated the two germline ends. The CDR3 protein is CASSKQENTEAFF. CDR3 coding DNA: TGTGCCAGCAGTAAACAGGAGAACACTGAAGCTTTCTTT.

The CDR3 coding sequence is TGTGCCAGCAGTCCGGAGGTCTTCTCAGATACGCAGTATTTT. Translation: CASSPEVFSDTQYF. The rearrangement links TRBV7-9 to TRBJ2-3; D possibly corresponds to TRBD2 (5 bases). Germline values: CDR1 SEHNR, CDR2 FQNEAQ (reference sequence). The V end was cut by 6 bases, the J end by 4 bases, with 14 bases between. The CDR3 sequence is 14 residues long. Based on the CDR3 plus reference TRBV7-9 and TRBJ2-3, the full variable domain is DTGVSQNPRHKITKRGQNVTFRCDPISEHNRLYWYRQTLGQGPEFLTYFQNEAQLEKSRLLSDRFSAERPKGSFSTLEIQRTEQGDSAMYLCASSPEVFSDTQYFGPGTRLTVL.

This clonotype was detected many times. The rearrangement uses TRBV5-1 and TRBJ1-4, with D hard to call. Per germline, CDR1 SGHRS and CDR2 YFSETQ. Deletions cut 1 base from V and 8 bases from J, with 9 bases between. CDR3 length: 13 residues. This CDR3 reads CASSLFLTEKLFF. Written as DNA, the CDR3 is TGCGCCAGCAGCTTGTTCTTGACAGAAAAACTGTTTTTT.

This clonotype appeared many times. The chain couples TRBV5-1 to TRBJ2-1; the match to TRBD1 covers 8 bases. With V trimmed by 3 bases and J by 7 bases, 6 bases remained unmatched. CDR3 length: 14 amino acids. The germline gives CDR1 SGHRS, CDR2 YFSETQ. The CDR3 coding sequence is TGCGCCAGCAGCTACGGACAGGGTAAAAATGAGCAGTTCTTC. Protein: CASSYGQGKNEQFF. Combining the CDR3 with reference TRBV5-1 and TRBJ2-1 gives the whole variable domain KAGVTQTPRYLIKTRGQQVTLSCSPISGHRSVSWYQQTPGQGLQFLFEYFSETQRNKGNFPGRFSGRQFSNSRSEMNVSTLELGDSALYLCASSYGQGKNEQFFGPGTRLTVL.

This clonotype was observed at least ten times. The chain recombines TRBV3-1 with TRBJ2-3, with a possible D match to TRBD2 (6 bases). The CDR3 is made up of 16 amino acids. V lost 4 bases and J lost 4, with 18 bases in between. Germline V CDR1 and CDR2: LGHDT, YNNKEL (reference sequence). The CDR3 DNA sequence: TGTGCCAGCAGCCCACTTATGGGGCGGGACGCAGATACGCAGTATTTT. Its protein is CASSPLMGRDADTQYF.